Shown below are 27 T cell receptor beta chains from a single sample sequenced in a study of blood T cell repertoires in COVID-19. Method: immunoSEQ multiplex PCR; TCRdb's copy keeps in-frame clones and lacks some. The top ten clones hold 7% to 9.5% of a sample with about 140,000 clones, roughly 89% of them seen once. Source material: peripheral blood. All receptors come from a young man with COVID-19, enrolled during active disease.

This clone is a singleton in its sample. The rearrangement links TRBV20-1 to TRBJ2-2; D remains ambiguous. CDR1 is DFQATT and CDR2 is SNEGSKA in the germline V gene (reference sequence). V gave up 4 bases and J gave up 7 bases, with 7 bases separating them. The CDR3 has 11 residues. In DNA form, the CDR3 reads TGCAGTGCTATGCGGTTCGGGGAGCTGTTTTTT. Protein sequence: CSAMRFGELFF.

J is TRBJ2-5 and V is TRBV23-1; the match to TRBD1 covers 7 bases. TRBV23-1 is assigned to the ORF class and has an uncertain function. This CDR3 region has 17 residues. The junction had 12 bases not matched to a gene; V was cut back by 4 bases and J by 1 base. CDR3: CASSPPRADRVQETQYF. CDR3 nucleotide sequence: TGCGCCAGCAGTCCTCCGCGGGCCGACAGGGTCCAAGAGACCCAGTACTTC.

V usage is TRBV4-1 and J usage is TRBJ1-2, with D maybe TRBD1 (6 bases). Germline V gene sequence: CDR1 MGHRA, CDR2 YSYEKL. With 1 base removed from V and 7 bases from J, the gap between germline ends came to 19 bases. CDR3 length: 16 residues. As DNA, the CDR3 is TGCGCCAGCAGCCAAGTTCGGGTCAACAGGGAGGGTGGCTACACCTTC. Protein sequence: CASSQVRVNREGGYTF.

CDR3 DNA sequence: TGTGCCAGCAGCTTAGGCGGAGCGGGAGGGAGAGAGACCCAGTACTTC. This gives the protein CASSLGGAGGRETQYF. This sequence joins TRBV13 and TRBJ2-5, with 10 bases aligning to TRBD2. Germline assignment: CDR1 PRHDT and CDR2 FYEKMQ (reference sequence). The CDR3 loop spans 16 amino acids. With 0 bases clipped from V and 4 bases from J, the junction kept 5 bases outside the gene matches.

This chain links TRBV19 with TRBJ1-2; D is perhaps TRBD1 (5 bases). The germline V gene has CDR1 LNHDA and CDR2 SQIVND (reference sequence). The CDR3 runs to 13 residues. Trimming cost V 7 bases and J 4 bases, with 13 bases left between them. This CDR3 is CASKKDSVYGYTF. CDR3 coding DNA: TGTGCCAGTAAGAAAGACAGCGTCTATGGCTACACCTTC.

V is TRBV10-1 and J is TRBJ1-5; 8 bases fit TRBD1. Germline V lookup: CDR1 WNHNN, CDR2 SYGVQD (reference sequence). This CDR3 region has 13 residues. V lost 4 bases to trimming and J lost 7 bases; unmatched junction nucleotides: 3. The CDR3 DNA follows: TGCGCCAGCAGTGCTGGACAGGGACAGCCCCAGCATTTT. Protein: CASSAGQGQPQHF.

The V call is TRBV19, the J call TRBJ2-4; the match to TRBD2 covers 7 bases. The CDR3 is 15 residues long. J was trimmed by 3 bases and V by 5 bases; bases with no gene match: 7. Germline lookup yields CDR1 LNHDA and CDR2 SQIVND (reference sequence). CDR3 DNA sequence: TGTGCCAGTAGTGCTAGCGGAGGCAGCAAAAACATTCAGTACTTC. It encodes CASSASGGSKNIQYF.

This chain joins TRBV7-2 and TRBJ2-7; 9 nucleotides line up with TRBD2. Per germline, CDR1 SGHTA and CDR2 FQGNSA. Trimming at V came to 4 bases and at J to 4 bases, leaving 14 bases not matched to a gene. This CDR3 comprises 17 residues. The CDR3 DNA follows: TGTGCCAGCAGCTACTATAGCGGGAGTCGGCTAAAATACGAGCAGTACTTC. Amino acids: CASSYYSGSRLKYEQYF. The full variable domain, completed using reference TRBV7-2 and TRBJ2-7, is GAGVSQSPSNKVTEKGKDVELRCDPISGHTALYWYRQSLGQGLEFLIYFQGNSAPDKSGLPSDRFSAERTGGSVSTLTIQRTQQEDSAVYLCASSYYSGSRLKYEQYFGPGTRLTVT.

This clone was picked up one time. J is TRBJ2-1 and V is TRBV7-2; TRBD1 matches 9 bases. Germline V gene sequence: CDR1 SGHTA, CDR2 FQGNSA. Trimming cost V 4 bases and J 9 bases; bases outside gene matches: 7. The CDR3 consists of 14 residues. The CDR3 loop reads CASSSRTGEGEQFF. CDR3 DNA sequence: TGTGCCAGCAGCTCAAGGACAGGGGAGGGTGAGCAGTTCTTC.

The rearrangement uses TRBV19 and TRBJ2-1; D is perhaps TRBD2 (6 bases). V dropped 5 bases and J dropped 2 bases, with 13 bases sitting between them. Per the germline V gene, CDR1 is LNHDA and CDR2 is SQIVND (reference sequence). The CDR3 length is 15 residues. CDR3: CASSWGGATYNEQFF. The CDR3 nucleotides read TGTGCCAGTAGTTGGGGCGGGGCTACCTACAATGAGCAGTTCTTC.

This rearrangement joins TRBV4-2 to TRBJ2-7; a weak D match, TRBD1 (6 bases). Per germline, CDR1 LGHNA and CDR2 YNFKEQ. This CDR3 is built from 16 residues. Trimming left V 1 base short and J 0 bases short, with 13 bases between. CDR3 bases: TGTGCCAGCAGCCAAGTTTCGGGACAAGCCTCCTACGAGCAGTACTTC. Amino acid sequence: CASSQVSGQASYEQYF.

The CDR3: CASSVGDRLNTEAFF. CDR3 coding DNA: TGTGCCAGCAGCGTCGGAGACAGGTTAAACACTGAAGCTTTCTTT. This chain connects TRBV9 to TRBJ1-1; TRBD1 might be the D (6 bases). With 2 bases removed from V and 2 bases from J, the gap between germline ends came to 13 bases. CDR1 and CDR2 (germline): SGDLS, YYNGEE. CDR3 length: 15 amino acids.

The J gene is TRBJ2-1, the V gene TRBV10-1; possibly TRBD2 for D (5 bases). The germline CDR1 and CDR2 sequences are WNHNN and SYGVQD (reference sequence). Trimming stripped 7 bases from V and 7 bases from J, with 17 bases between. This CDR3 is built from 14 residues. The CDR3 DNA reads as TGCGCCAGCATCGGGCGGGTGAGTGTGAATGAGCAGTTCTTC. Translated, it gives CASIGRVSVNEQFF.

The chain carries TRBV5-1 and TRBJ2-1; 13 nucleotides align to TRBD2. Germline lookup yields CDR1 SGHRS and CDR2 YFSETQ. J was trimmed by 4 bases and V by 4 bases; bases with no gene match: 14. This CDR3 has 19 residues. As DNA, the CDR3 is TGCGCCAGCAGCCCGCCCACTAGCGGGAGGGCCCCTCGTTACAATGAGCAGTTCTTC. Protein product: CASSPPTSGRAPRYNEQFF.

The V and J genes are TRBV28 and TRBJ2-7; D possibly corresponds to TRBD1 (6 bases). The germline V gene encodes CDR1 MDHEN and CDR2 SYDVKM. The CDR3 runs to 18 residues. V was clipped by 3 bases and J by 3 bases, with 24 bases between them. The CDR3: CASSLHPPSFRGGYEQYF. CDR3 DNA: TGTGCCAGCAGTTTGCACCCACCTTCTTTCAGGGGCGGCTACGAGCAGTACTTC.

The chain carries TRBV10-3 and TRBJ2-3; D uncertain. The CDR3 extends over 12 amino acids. From germline, CDR1 is ENHRY and CDR2 SYGVKD. The V gene lost 3 bases and the J gene lost 8 bases, with 9 bases spanning the gap. CDR3 nucleotide sequence: TGTGCCATCAGTGAAAGTCTGAGTACGCAGTATTTT. Translated: CAISESLSTQYF.

The chain couples TRBV6-2 or TRBV6-3 to TRBJ1-2; D remains ambiguous. This CDR3 region has 13 residues. Germline V gene data show CDR1 as MNHEY and CDR2 as SVGEGT. V shed 0 bases and J shed 6 bases, with 8 bases lying between them. In DNA, the CDR3 is TGTGCCAGCAGTTACTCTCAAACGGATGGCTACACCTTC. This sequence encodes CASSYSQTDGYTF.

Details on this clone: The junction departs from the called germline gene at one end, perhaps through a read error. The V call is TRBV14, the J call TRBJ2-7, with 11 bases fitting TRBD1. The V gene's germline CDR1 is SGHDN and CDR2 FVKESK. This CDR3 has 12 residues. The CDR3 DNA is TGTGCCAGCAGCCCCCAGGGGACAGGGGGGGTCTTC. Translating gives CASSPQGTGGVF.

This chain connects TRBV10-3 to TRBJ2-1; TRBD1 matches at 7 bases. The germline CDR1 and CDR2 sequences are ENHRY and SYGVKD. The V segment lost 10 bases and the J segment 4 bases; nucleotides outside the gene matches: 10. The CDR3 length is 14 residues. The CDR3 bases are TGTGCCAGCCTCCGGGACAGTCTATACAATGAGCAGTTCTTC. As protein: CASLRDSLYNEQFF.

The chain couples TRBV14 to TRBJ2-2; a weak D match, TRBD1 (5 bases). The germline CDR1 and CDR2 sequences are SGHDN and FVKESK. Trimming took off 3 bases at V and 5 bases at J, with 7 bases between the two ends. The CDR3 totals 13 residues. The CDR3 is CASSQTATGELFF. The CDR3 region has the DNA TGTGCCAGCAGCCAGACAGCTACCGGGGAGCTGTTTTTT.

Remarks on this clone: The identical CDR3 is also encoded by other nucleotide sequences in the sample. This chain uses TRBV18 with TRBJ2-7, with D possibly being TRBD1 (6 bases). The CDR3 length is 13 residues. Germline loops: CDR1 KGHSH, CDR2 LQKENI. Trimming pared 1 base from V and 2 bases from J, leaving 6 bases between. The CDR3 loop reads CASSPQGAYEQYF. DNA for the CDR3: TGTGCCAGCTCACCACAGGGGGCCTACGAGCAGTACTTC.

The V and J genes are TRBV30 and TRBJ2-7; TRBD2 matches 12 bases. This CDR3 region has 14 residues. Germline CDR1 GTSNPN, CDR2 SVGIG (reference sequence). V lost 8 bases to trimming and J lost 9 bases; unmatched junction nucleotides: 14. CDR3 region: CAGTPTSGRSGQYF. CDR3 in DNA: TGTGCCGGGACTCCCACTAGCGGGAGGAGCGGGCAGTACTTC.

J is TRBJ1-6 and V is TRBV27; 10 nucleotides align to TRBD1. This CDR3 contains 14 residues. CDR1 and CDR2 from the germline V gene are MNHEY and SMNVEV (reference sequence). V was clipped by 8 bases and J by 9 bases; unmatched bases: 7. As DNA, the CDR3 is TGTGCCAGCCGGGACAGGGGATTCGGTTCACCCCTCCACTTT. This gives the protein CASRDRGFGSPLHF.

V is TRBV18 and J is TRBJ1-3; TRBD1 might be the D (6 bases). CDR1 KGHSH and CDR2 LQKENI come from the germline V gene. Between the trimmed V and J ends, which lost 1 base and 4 bases, there was a span of 11 bases. The CDR3 loop spans 15 amino acids. This CDR3 reads CASSPQGVEGNTIYF. DNA of the CDR3: TGTGCCAGCTCACCACAGGGGGTGGAAGGAAACACCATATATTTT.

The table lists this clone with a count of one. The chain employs TRBV7-2 and TRBJ1-2; perhaps TRBD1 as D (6 bases). The CDR3 is made up of 13 amino acids. Per germline, CDR1 SGHTA and CDR2 FQGNSA. V gave up 8 bases and J gave up 5 bases, with 15 bases separating them. CDR3 sequence: CASHTRGRYGYTF. CDR3 nucleotide sequence: TGTGCCAGCCATACCAGGGGCCGGTATGGCTACACCTTC.

In its sample, this clone was seen a few times. The rearrangement links TRBV30 to TRBJ2-7, with TRBD1 identical over 9 bases. The CDR3 covers 14 residues. Germline V lookup: CDR1 GTSNPN, CDR2 SVGIG (reference sequence). The trim removed 3 bases at V and 4 bases at J, leaving 7 bases unmatched. This CDR3 reads CAWRRPGQGYEQYF. In nucleotides, the CDR3 is TGTGCCTGGAGGAGACCGGGACAGGGTTACGAGCAGTACTTC. Full variable domain (rest looked up from reference TRBV30 and TRBJ2-7): SQTIHQWPATLVQPVGSPLSLECTVEGTSNPNLYWYRQAAGRGLQLLFYSVGIGQISSEVPQNLSASRPQDRQFILSSKKLLLSDSGFYLCAWRRPGQGYEQYFGPGTRLTVT.

The V call is TRBV10-3, the J call TRBJ2-2; 9 bases agree with TRBD1. Trimming at V came to 7 bases and at J to 5 bases, leaving 8 bases not matched to a gene. The CDR3 sequence is 15 residues long. The V gene's germline CDR1 is ENHRY and CDR2 SYGVKD. The CDR3 here is CAIMGGTGLTGELFF. For the CDR3, the DNA is TGTGCCATCATGGGTGGGACAGGGCTAACCGGGGAGCTGTTTTTT.